The clone carrying this TCR beta chain was picked up a small number of times. Its antigen is unidentified. The sample originates from a study of T cells after yellow fever vaccination. Notes on the study in general: In FACS-sorted repertoires, abundant clonotypes from the bulk population could appear as contaminants.

The study made its TCR cDNA through 5'RACE template switching. That step introduced a universal primer site along with UMIs. TCRdb analysed the 5' RACE reads with MiXCR anew, one entry per CDR3 protein. The table has more than 450,000 distinct CDR3 sequences, 21% seen once; the top ten hold less than 20%. Germline-derived CDR1 and CDR2 are LNHNV and YYDKDF (reference sequence). The CDR3 is 14 residues long. V lost 5 bases to trimming and J lost 3 bases, with 11 bases between them. This material consisted of PBMCs, taken approximately 22 days after the first yellow fever vaccination. The sequence came from a man aged 18 to 30 who received the YFV17D yellow fever vaccine. This chain joins TRBV15 and TRBJ1-5; D unresolved. In nucleotides, the CDR3 is TGTGCCACCAGCCGCCCCGGGATCAATCAGCCCCAGCATTTT. This translates into CATSRPGINQPQHF.